The 15 T cell receptor beta chains below all came from one sample that was sequenced in a study of T cells in Graves' hyperthyroidism and ophthalmopathy. TCR beta CDR3 regions were amplified from RNA transcripts. The HTBI set primed first-round TCR CDR3 RT-PCR. TCRdb re-analysed the multiplex PCR reads in MiXCR, keeping a single row per CDR3 protein. The sample lists roughly 400,000 distinct CDR3 sequences, approximately 14% occurring once. Material: blood. The receptors stem from a woman younger than 30 with Graves' hyperthyroidism that later progressed to Graves' ophthalmopathy.

This clonotype was seen a few times. The chain is built from TRBV7-9 and TRBJ2-1; tentative D call: TRBD2 (7 bases). Germline values: CDR1 SEHNR, CDR2 FQNEAQ (reference sequence). The V and J ends lost 1 base and 7 bases respectively, with 20 bases between them. The CDR3 contains 17 residues. Here the CDR3 DNA reads TGTGCCAGCAGCTTAGGAGGGGGAGGGCCGTCGGATAATGAGCAGTTCTTC. Protein sequence: CASSLGGGGPSDNEQFF. Together with reference TRBV7-9 and TRBJ2-1, the CDR3 gives the full variable domain: DTGVSQNPRHKITKRGQNVTFRCDPISEHNRLYWYRQTLGQGPEFLTYFQNEAQLEKSRLLSDRFSAERPKGSFSTLEIQRTEQGDSAMYLCASSLGGGGPSDNEQFFGPGTRLTVL.

The chain employs TRBV10-3 and TRBJ1-2; D is unclear. Per the germline V gene, CDR1 is ENHRY and CDR2 is SYGVKD. V shed 3 bases and J shed 8 bases, with 16 bases lying between them. The CDR3 has 14 residues. CDR3 residues: CAISELKEILGYTF. The CDR3 DNA reads TGTGCCATCAGTGAATTGAAGGAAATTCTGGGCTACACCTTC.

The rearrangement links TRBV20-1 to TRBJ1-2; 7 nucleotides match TRBD1. This CDR3 contains 14 residues. CDR1 DFQATT and CDR2 SNEGSKA come from the germline V gene (reference sequence). V gave up 1 base and J gave up 4 bases; unmatched junction bases: 6. The CDR3 protein is CSARGIGGGYGYTF. The DNA for the CDR3 is TGCAGTGCTAGAGGGATAGGGGGCGGCTATGGCTACACCTTC.

At least ten counts were recorded for this clonotype. The chain has TRBV10-3 and TRBJ2-5; tentative D call: TRBD1 (6 bases). The germline gives CDR1 ENHRY, CDR2 SYGVKD. With 6 bases removed from V and 5 bases from J, the gap between germline ends came to 13 bases. The CDR3 loop spans 13 amino acids. The CDR3 DNA follows: TGTGCCATCAGAACAGGGATGGGGGAGACCCAGTACTTC. Its protein product is CAIRTGMGETQYF.

The chain combines TRBV6-1 with TRBJ2-1; 9 bases match TRBD2. Trimming removed 7 bases from V and 5 bases from J; junction bases left unmatched: 12. Germline lookup yields CDR1 MNHNS and CDR2 SASEGT. The CDR3 spans 16 residues. Here the CDR3 reads CASTRSPAGGNNEQFF. In nucleotides, the CDR3 is TGTGCCAGCACCCGAAGCCCAGCGGGAGGTAACAATGAGCAGTTCTTC.

The chain is built from TRBV20-1 and TRBJ1-2; the match to TRBD1 covers 7 bases. The CDR3 extends over 13 amino acids. Germline V gene data show CDR1 as DFQATT and CDR2 as SNEGSKA (reference sequence). Losses at the gene ends were 6 bases for V and 4 bases for J; bases not matched to a gene: 8. In DNA form, the CDR3 reads TGCAGTGCCCAGGGAGGGGGCGGCTATGGCTACACCTTC. Encoded protein: CSAQGGGGYGYTF.

This clonotype was counted many times. The rearrangement links TRBV15 to TRBJ1-1; D perhaps matches TRBD1 (6 bases). Trimming stripped 3 bases from V and 4 bases from J, with 21 bases between. This CDR3 spans 17 amino acids. Germline assignment: CDR1 LNHNV and CDR2 YYDKDF (reference sequence). CDR3 sequence: CATSSLQGTARLTEAFF. The CDR3 DNA reads as TGTGCCACCAGCAGTTTACAGGGAACTGCTCGCCTCACTGAAGCTTTCTTT.

This clonotype was seen many times. The CDR3 region is CASSFRGRFSDTQYF. Here the CDR3 DNA reads TGTGCCAGCAGCTTCCGCGGGAGATTTTCAGATACGCAGTATTTT. The chain employs TRBV11-2 and TRBJ2-3; 7 bases agree with TRBD2. Germline lookup yields CDR1 SGHAT and CDR2 FQNNGV. V shed 3 bases, J shed 4 bases, and the junction held 7 bases outside the gene matches. The CDR3 runs 15 residues.

The rearrangement links TRBV4-1 to TRBJ1-5; D gene uncertain. This CDR3 has 15 amino acids. From germline, CDR1 is MGHRA and CDR2 YSYEKL. V lost 1 base to trimming and J lost 3 bases, with 10 bases between them. This chain's CDR3 is CASSQVVENNQPQHF. In DNA form, the CDR3 reads TGCGCCAGCAGCCAAGTCGTGGAAAACAATCAGCCCCAGCATTTT.

This clonotype occurred a few times. J is TRBJ1-2 and V is TRBV6-1, with D possibly matching TRBD1 (6 bases). The CDR3 spans 13 residues. Germline CDR1 MNHNS, CDR2 SASEGT. Between the trimmed V and J ends, which lost 6 bases and 2 bases, there was a span of 10 bases. The CDR3 sequence: CASSRGQNYGYTF. CDR3 bases: TGTGCCAGCAGCCGGGGGCAGAACTATGGCTACACCTTC.

This clonotype was seen repeatedly, ten times or more. Sequence at one end of the junction differs from germline and may be a read error. The rearrangement joins TRBV2 to TRBJ2-2; D may be TRBD2 (6 bases). The CDR3 has 15 amino acids. Per germline, CDR1 SNHLY and CDR2 FYNNEI. CDR3 in DNA: TGTGCCACCTCAGGCGGGACCGCGAAGACCGGGGAGCTGTTTTTT. Its protein is CATSGGTAKTGELFF.

This clonotype was counted a few times. The genes are TRBV20-1 and TRBJ2-4; TRBD1 is a possible D gene (7 bases). Germline CDR1 is DFQATT and CDR2 is SNEGSKA (reference sequence). This CDR3 region has 12 residues. V was shortened by 8 bases and J by 7 bases, with 15 bases between the two germline ends. The CDR3 loop reads CSPRTGGNIQYF. CDR3 bases: TGCAGTCCCCGGACAGGAGGGAACATTCAGTACTTC.

This sequence joins TRBV30 and TRBJ2-2; D is perhaps TRBD1 (5 bases). Germline V gene sequence: CDR1 GTSNPN, CDR2 SVGIG (reference sequence). Between the trimmed V and J ends, which lost 3 bases and 0 bases, there was a span of 17 bases. The CDR3 spans 17 residues. CDR3 region: CAWRVSGLIPNTGELFF. In DNA form, the CDR3 reads TGTGCCTGGAGGGTATCAGGGTTAATTCCGAACACCGGGGAGCTGTTTTTT.

The rearrangement joins TRBV6-1 to TRBJ1-1, with unresolved D. The V and J ends lost 5 bases and 1 base respectively, with 17 bases between them. In germline, CDR1 is MNHNS, CDR2 SASEGT. This CDR3 comprises 16 residues. The CDR3 loop reads CASSYGVVRKNTEAFF. As DNA, the CDR3 is TGTGCCAGCAGTTATGGGGTCGTCAGGAAGAACACTGAAGCTTTCTTT.

This chain links TRBV6-1 with TRBJ2-7, with 7 nucleotides matching TRBD1. Trimming took 7 bases from V and 2 from J; bases not matched to a gene: 8. The CDR3 has 14 residues. Per germline, CDR1 MNHNS and CDR2 SASEGT. The CDR3 loop is CASKRQGVAYEQYF. In DNA form, the CDR3 reads TGTGCCAGCAAGAGACAGGGAGTGGCCTACGAGCAGTACTTC.